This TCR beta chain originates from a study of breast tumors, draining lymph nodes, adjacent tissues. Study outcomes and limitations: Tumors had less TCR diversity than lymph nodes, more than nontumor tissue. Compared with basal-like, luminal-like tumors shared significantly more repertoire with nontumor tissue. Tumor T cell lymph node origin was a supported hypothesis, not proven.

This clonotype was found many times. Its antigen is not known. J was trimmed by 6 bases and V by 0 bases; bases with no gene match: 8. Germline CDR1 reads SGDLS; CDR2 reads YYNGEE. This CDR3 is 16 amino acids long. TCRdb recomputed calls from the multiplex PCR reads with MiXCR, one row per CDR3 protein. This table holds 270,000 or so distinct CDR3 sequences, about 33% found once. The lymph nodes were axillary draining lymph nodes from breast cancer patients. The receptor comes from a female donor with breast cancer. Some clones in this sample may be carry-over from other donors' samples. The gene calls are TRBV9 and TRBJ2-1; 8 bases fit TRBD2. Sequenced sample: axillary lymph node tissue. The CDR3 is CASSVVTSGILNEQFF. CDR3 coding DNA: TGTGCCAGCAGCGTAGTCACTAGCGGAATTCTCAATGAGCAGTTCTTC. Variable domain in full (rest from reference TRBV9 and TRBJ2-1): DSGVTQTPKHLITATGQRVTLRCSPRSGDLSVYWYQQSLDQGLQFLIQYYNGEERAKGNILERFSAQQFPDLHSELNLSSLELGDSALYFCASSVVTSGILNEQFFGPGTRLTVL.